Shown below are 14 T cell receptor beta chains from a single sample sequenced in a study of OX40 agonist ivuxolimab in advanced cancers. Repertoires were generated with immunoSEQ multiplex PCR, while TCRdb's copy carries only in-frame clones and drops some. Here the sample spans some 60,000 clones, 91% being singletons. The sample consisted of CD4+ or CD8+ T cells sorted from blood, taken in a trial of the OX40 agonist ivuxolimab. The receptors stem from an adult with an advanced solid tumor such as melanoma, head and neck, liver or kidney cancer.

The chain links TRBV9 to TRBJ2-7; the match to TRBD1 covers 8 bases. Germline V gene lookup returns CDR1 SGDLS and CDR2 YYNGEE. The CDR3 runs 15 residues. The V gene end was trimmed by 0 bases and the J gene end by 2 bases; junction bases not matched to a gene: 4. In nucleotides, the CDR3 is TGTGCCAGCAGCGTAGCAGCGACAGGGGCCTACGAGCAGTACTTC. This gives the protein CASSVAATGAYEQYF. Full variable domain (outside the CDR3, taken from reference TRBV9 and TRBJ2-7): DSGVTQTPKHLITATGQRVTLRCSPRSGDLSVYWYQQSLDQGLQFLIQYYNGEERAKGNILERFSAQQFPDLHSELNLSSLELGDSALYFCASSVAATGAYEQYFGPGTRLTVT.

The chain links TRBV11-2 to TRBJ1-1; D remains unclear. V was cut by 5 bases and J by 1 base, with 11 bases left in between. The CDR3 consists of 14 residues. Germline CDR1 and CDR2: SGHAT and FQNNGV. CDR3 nucleotides: TGTGCCAGCAGCCAAATTGGGCGGAACACTGAAGCTTTCTTT. Translated, it gives CASSQIGRNTEAFF.

The chain couples TRBV27 to TRBJ1-2; 10 nucleotides match TRBD1. The V gene end was trimmed by 2 bases and the J gene end by 5 bases; junction bases not matched to a gene: 8. The germline CDR1 and CDR2 sequences are MNHEY and SMNVEV (reference sequence). The CDR3 has 16 amino acids. The CDR3 sequence is CASSLTTGGYWYGYTF. The DNA for the CDR3 is TGTGCCAGCAGTTTAACGACAGGGGGCTATTGGTATGGCTACACCTTC.

This chain links TRBV20-1 with TRBJ2-5; no clear D. Per the germline V gene, CDR1 is DFQATT and CDR2 is SNEGSKA (reference sequence). The CDR3 is 11 amino acids. The CDR3 loop reads CSVLQQETQYF. DNA for the CDR3: TGCAGCGTTTTACAGCAAGAGACCCAGTACTTC.

The chain joins TRBV6-5 to TRBJ1-1; D unresolved. CDR1 is MNHEY and CDR2 is SVGAGI in the germline V gene. Trimming shortened V by 0 bases and J by 11 bases, and 13 bases separated the two germline ends. There are 13 residues in the CDR3. The chain's CDR3 is CASSYSGASGAFF. The CDR3 DNA follows: TGTGCCAGCAGTTACTCGGGTGCCAGTGGGGCTTTCTTT.

V is TRBV28 and J is TRBJ2-1; unclear D gene. There are 12 residues in the CDR3. The V end was cut by 7 bases, the J end by 10 bases, with 14 bases between. Per germline, CDR1 MDHEN and CDR2 SYDVKM. The CDR3 region is CASNEAISEQFF. The CDR3 DNA sequence: TGTGCCAGCAACGAGGCGATTTCGGAGCAGTTCTTC.

This clone was seen only a few times. This chain links TRBV5-1 with TRBJ2-2; 15 nucleotides match TRBD2. Trimming removed 4 bases from V and 0 bases from J; junction bases left unmatched: 10. The CDR3 length is 20 residues. Germline V gene sequence: CDR1 SGHRS, CDR2 YFSETQ. CDR3: CASSAWTSGRVSANTGELFF. CDR3 sequence (DNA): TGCGCCAGCAGCGCCTGGACTAGCGGGAGGGTTTCCGCGAACACCGGGGAGCTGTTTTTT. The full variable domain, with the rest looked up from reference TRBV5-1 and TRBJ2-2, is KAGVTQTPRYLIKTRGQQVTLSCSPISGHRSVSWYQQTPGQGLQFLFEYFSETQRNKGNFPGRFSGRQFSNSRSEMNVSTLELGDSALYLCASSAWTSGRVSANTGELFFGEGSRLTVL.

The gene calls are TRBV28 and TRBJ2-4; D might be TRBD1 or TRBD2, each matching 5 bases. From germline, CDR1 is MDHEN and CDR2 SYDVKM. The V end lost 2 bases, the J end lost 0 bases, and 14 bases lay between the germline ends. This CDR3 has 17 amino acids. The DNA for the CDR3 is TGTGCCAGCAGTTTAGGGACGGCCACCCTAGCCAAAAACATTCAGTACTTC. This sequence encodes CASSLGTATLAKNIQYF.

The chain uses TRBV7-3 and TRBJ2-1, with TRBD1 matching over 9 bases. Losses at the gene ends were 1 base for V and 6 bases for J; bases not matched to a gene: 4. In germline, CDR1 is SGHTA, CDR2 FQGTGA. The CDR3 loop spans 15 amino acids. The CDR3 DNA reads TGTGCCAGCAGCTTAATGGGACAGGGCCTCAATGAGCAGTTCTTC. Protein product: CASSLMGQGLNEQFF.

The J gene is TRBJ2-7, the V gene TRBV5-4; 9 nucleotides agree with TRBD1. The CDR3 spans 15 residues. V shed 4 bases and J 5 bases; nucleotides not matched to a gene: 10. The V gene's germline CDR1 is SGHNT and CDR2 YYREEE (reference sequence). Here the CDR3 DNA reads TGTGCCAGCAGCAGAAGGGGGACAGGGCCCCACGAGCAGTACTTC. Translating gives CASSRRGTGPHEQYF.

This chain joins TRBV5-1 and TRBJ2-3; no clear D. Germline V CDR1 and CDR2: SGHRS, YFSETQ. This CDR3 is built from 13 residues. V lost 4 bases and J 5 bases, leaving 11 bases between the germline ends. The CDR3 loop reads CASSVVLGDTQYF. CDR3 coding DNA: TGCGCCAGCAGCGTCGTGCTAGGAGATACGCAGTATTTT.

The chain links TRBV29-1 to TRBJ2-5, with TRBD1 as a possible D gene (6 bases). The CDR3 length is 14 residues. Germline CDR1 and CDR2: SQVTM and ANQGSEA. The V gene lost 3 bases and the J gene lost 1 base, with 12 bases spanning the gap. CDR3 in amino acids: CSVDLKGGQETQYF. The CDR3 DNA sequence: TGCAGCGTTGACCTGAAAGGGGGCCAAGAGACCCAGTACTTC.

This clone was seen more than once but under ten times. This chain joins TRBV2 and TRBJ2-2, with D possibly being TRBD1 or TRBD2 (5 bases each). This CDR3 is 15 amino acids long. Trimming shortened V by 3 bases and J by 1 base, and 9 bases separated the two germline ends. Per germline, CDR1 SNHLY and CDR2 FYNNEI. The CDR3 region has the DNA TGTGCCAGCAGTGATGAGGGGCTGAACACCGGGGAGCTGTTTTTT. This codes for CASSDEGLNTGELFF.

V usage is TRBV7-3 and J usage is TRBJ2-3; TRBD1 might be the D (6 bases). Trimming stripped 3 bases from V and 2 bases from J, with 9 bases between. Looked up from germline, CDR1 is SGHTA and CDR2 is FQGTGA. The CDR3 has 14 residues. CDR3: CASSFGQSTDTQYF. In DNA form, the CDR3 reads TGTGCCAGCAGCTTCGGACAGTCCACAGATACGCAGTATTTT.